One sample yielded the 3 T cell receptor beta chains listed below, sequenced in a study of blood T cells in healthy people across ages. For the second PCR, which ran for 7 to 11 cycles, a sample-barcoded 5' primer and a J-beta primer mix were used. TCRdb reprocessed the 5' RACE reads with MiXCR, giving one entry per CDR3 protein. The table shows around 2 million distinct CDR3 sequences, with approximately 39% occurring only once. What was sequenced was blood. All receptors come from a human donor in good health.

Turning to this clonotype: Germline is not matched at one junction end, which may reflect a read error. This chain joins TRBV5-6 and TRBJ2-6; perhaps TRBD1 as D (5 bases). Germline values: CDR1 SGHDT, CDR2 YYEEEE. This CDR3 is built from 21 residues. The CDR3 DNA sequence: TGTGCCAGCAGCTTGGAATTTTTCAGGCGCACGCTAGTCTCTGGGGCCAACGTCCCGACTTTC. Its protein product is CASSLEFFRRTLVSGANVPTF.

Only a few counts were recorded for this clonotype. The V and J genes are TRBV7-3 and TRBJ1-2; 8 nucleotides line up with TRBD1. CDR3 length: 14 amino acids. Germline CDR1 is SGHTA and CDR2 is FQGTGA. The ends lost 5 bases at V and 3 bases at J; junction bases unmatched: 5. The CDR3 DNA reads as TGTGCCAGCAGCGCTACAGGGGGGGACTATGGCTACACCTTC. This gives the protein CASSATGGDYGYTF.

This clonotype was detected a few times. For the CDR3, the DNA is TGTGCCAGCTCACCACTAAGCGCGGACAGGGCTGAGACCCAGTACTTC. Protein product: CASSPLSADRAETQYF. The genes are TRBV18 and TRBJ2-5, with TRBD1 identical over 8 bases. The V gene end was trimmed by 1 base and the J gene end by 5 bases; junction bases not matched to a gene: 9. The CDR3 has 16 amino acids. Germline V lookup: CDR1 KGHSH, CDR2 LQKENI.